This T cell receptor beta chain was retrieved from a study of shared T cell receptors in the human thymus. The CDR3 sequence is 14 residues long. V shed 6 bases and J 7 bases; nucleotides not matched to a gene: 11. Germline lookup yields CDR1 SNHLY and CDR2 FYNNEI. Some clones are missing from TCRdb's copy, which holds only in-frame ones; the method was immunoSEQ multiplex PCR. The sample gives roughly 660,000 clones, approximately 90% of which show up once; over 0.008% is in the top ten. These same data were also listed under a study on human thymus T cells. Turning to that study: Related research reported highly overlapping thymic repertoires among unrelated individuals.

The rearrangement links TRBV2 to TRBJ1-1; TRBD1 aligns across 7 bases. Sequenced: thymocytes. The TCR was taken from a boy younger than two with a congenital heart defect. CDR3 region: CASRDPPGQFEAFF. CDR3 DNA: TGTGCCAGCAGGGACCCTCCGGGACAGTTTGAAGCTTTCTTT.